The rows below give T cell receptor beta chains drawn from one sample of a study of shared clonotypes between healthy human individuals. Here immunoSEQ multiplex PCR was the method, and the copy in TCRdb shows in-frame clones only, minus some. The sample has hundreds of thousands of clones, roughly 96% seen once. The sequencing input was naive CD8+ T cells sorted from blood. The receptors originated from a woman between 25 and 40 years old in good health. Both conserved end residues are part of each CDR3. A D gene is named only where the DNA matches it firmly. Not every row has a clone size; where given, it reads once, few, many or a size class.

>TRBV27|TRBJ2-1|-|-
CASSLTEYNEQFF
TGTGCCAGCAGTTTGACAGAATACAATGAGCAGTTCTTC
>TRBV6-5|TRBJ2-7|TRBD2|-
CASSSTSGSYYEQYF
TGTGCCAGCAGTTCGACTAGCGGGAGCTACTACGAGCAGTACTTC
>TRBV7-2|TRBJ2-3|TRBD2|-
CASSLELAGVTDTQYF
TGTGCCAGCAGCTTAGAACTAGCGGGAGTCACAGATACGCAGTATTTT
>TRBV11-3|TRBJ2-1|TRBD2|-
CASNTESGSSGRYNNEQFF
TGTGCCAGCAACACAGAAAGCGGGTCGAGCGGGAGGTATAACAATGAGCAGTTCTTC
>TRBV28|TRBJ2-7|TRBD2|-
CASRPTSGGSYEQYF
TGTGCCAGCAGACCTACTAGCGGGGGGTCCTACGAGCAGTACTTC
>TRBV2|TRBJ2-1|-|-
CPSSEARGLGMEHEQFF
TGTCCCAGCAGTGAAGCCAGGGGACTGGGGATGGAGCATGAGCAGTTCTTC
>TRBV19|TRBJ1-5|TRBD1|-
CASSIGTGTYSNQPQHF
TGTGCCAGTAGTATAGGGACAGGGACTTATAGCAATCAGCCCCAGCATTTT
>TRBV19|TRBJ2-7|TRBD2|-
CASSIWRGRAYEQYF
TGTGCCAGTAGTATATGGCGCGGGAGGGCGTACGAGCAGTACTTC
>TRBV10-3|TRBJ2-7|TRBD2|-
CAISEPMGGAEQYF
TGTGCCATCAGTGAGCCTATGGGAGGGGCCGAGCAGTACTTC
>TRBV11-2|TRBJ2-7|-|-
CASSHSYEQYF
TGTGCCAGCAGCCACTCCTACGAGCAGTACTTC
>TRBV9|TRBJ2-5|-|-
CASSGTWRTQETQYF
TGTGCCAGCAGCGGGACCTGGCGCACACAAGAGACCCAGTACTTC
>TRBV4-1|TRBJ1-4|-|once
CASSQDPHDEKLFF
TGCGCCAGCAGCCAAGATCCCCATGATGAAAAACTGTTTTTT
>TRBV11-2|TRBJ2-7|-|-
CASSLDPLYEQYF
TGTGCCAGCAGCTTAGATCCCCTTTACGAGCAGTACTTC
>TRBV5-4|TRBJ2-1|-|-
CASSEDRGEQFF
TGTGCCAGCAGCGAGGACAGAGGTGAGCAGTTCTTC
>TRBV28|TRBJ2-7|TRBD2|-
CASSSHNLAGVFEQYF
TGTGCCAGCAGTAGTCATAACCTAGCGGGAGTGTTCGAGCAGTACTTC
>TRBV14|TRBJ2-7|-|-
CASSQDLSYEQYF
TGTGCCAGCAGCCAAGATCTATCTTACGAGCAGTACTTC
>TRBV13|TRBJ2-1|-|-
CASSPTTGYNEQFF
TGTGCCAGCAGCCCCACAACGGGATACAATGAGCAGTTCTTC
>TRBV10-3|TRBJ2-3|-|-
CAINSAEQDTQYF
TGTGCCATCAATTCAGCGGAGCAGGATACGCAGTATTTT
>TRBV5-1|TRBJ2-7|-|-
CASSSGPYEQYF
TGCGCCAGCAGCTCCGGTCCTTACGAGCAGTACTTC
>TRBV4-2|TRBJ1-5|-|-
CASSRYSNQPQHF
TGTGCCAGCAGTCGCTATAGCAATCAGCCCCAGCATTTT
>TRBV4-1|TRBJ2-1|TRBD2|-
CASSLRMAGGHYNEQFF
TGCGCCAGCAGCCTTAGGATGGCGGGAGGGCATTATAATGAGCAGTTCTTC
>TRBV19|TRBJ2-3|TRBD2|-
CASSIGPSGRRDTQYF
TGTGCCAGTAGTATTGGGCCTAGCGGGAGACGAGATACGCAGTATTTT
>TRBV15|TRBJ2-2|-|once
CATSLLNTGELFF
TGTGCCACCAGCCTCCTTAACACCGGGGAGCTGTTTTTT
>TRBV27|TRBJ2-4|-|once
CASSLIQGIQYF
TGTGCCAGCAGTTTAATACAGGGAATTCAGTACTTC
>TRBV13|TRBJ2-2|TRBD2|-
CASSYKREHTGELFF
TGTGCCAGCAGCTATAAGCGGGAGCACACCGGGGAGCTGTTTTTT
>TRBV7-9|TRBJ2-5|TRBD1|-
CASSITGGRETQYF
TGTGCCAGCAGCATCACAGGGGGTCGGGAGACCCAGTACTTC
>TRBV7-8|TRBJ2-7|-|-
CASSLVASAAYEQYF
TGTGCCAGCAGCTTAGTTGCTAGCGCAGCCTACGAGCAGTACTTC
>TRBV7-8|TRBJ1-3|-|-
CASSLGQSGNTIYF
TGTGCCAGCAGCTTAGGACAGTCTGGAAACACCATATATTTT
>TRBV2|TRBJ2-2|TRBD2|-
CASSEGRGGPSGPALFF
TGTGCCAGCAGTGAAGGGAGGGGGGGCCCTAGCGGGCCCGCGCTGTTTTTT
>TRBV27|TRBJ2-1|TRBD2|-
CASSSASGRGSYNEQFF
TGTGCCAGCAGTTCCGCCAGCGGGAGGGGCTCCTACAATGAGCAGTTCTTC
>TRBV10-2|TRBJ1-1|TRBD1|-
CASSTGQVNTEAFF
TGCGCCAGCAGCACGGGACAGGTGAACACTGAAGCTTTCTTT
>TRBV7-9|TRBJ1-2|TRBD1|once
CASSPIRQGGSYGYTF
TGTGCCAGCAGCCCCATTAGGCAGGGGGGGTCCTATGGCTACACCTTC
>TRBV6-1|TRBJ2-3|-|-
CASSGALNTDTQYF
TGTGCCAGCAGTGGTGCCTTAAACACAGATACGCAGTATTTT
>TRBV7-9|TRBJ1-2|TRBD1|-
CASSLSPDRGFGYTF
TGTGCCAGCAGCTTATCGCCGGACAGGGGGTTTGGCTACACCTTC
>TRBV7-6|TRBJ2-3|-|once
CASSLYLGPDTQYF
TGTGCCAGCAGCTTATATCTGGGCCCAGATACGCAGTATTTT
>TRBV2|TRBJ1-2|TRBD1|-
CASNHGRTGDLSGYTF
TGTGCCAGCAACCACGGTAGGACAGGTGACTTGTCTGGCTACACCTTC
>TRBV4-1|TRBJ2-5|-|-
CASSQVVGKQETQYF
TGCGCCAGCAGCCAAGTTGTGGGAAAGCAAGAGACCCAGTACTTC
>TRBV7-3|TRBJ2-7|-|-
CASSFGRSSYEQYF
TGTGCCAGCAGCTTCGGTCGGAGTTCCTACGAGCAGTACTTC
>TRBV5-1|TRBJ2-7|TRBD2|-
CASSLGLAGREQYF
TGCGCCAGCAGCTTGGGACTAGCGGGACGCGAGCAGTACTTC
>TRBV28|TRBJ2-1|-|-
CASSFPTRASSYNEQFF
TGTGCCAGCAGTTTCCCCACGCGGGCAAGCTCCTACAATGAGCAGTTCTTC
>TRBV19|TRBJ2-1|TRBD2|-
CASSIAGLAGPYNEQFF
TGTGCCAGTAGTATAGCGGGACTAGCGGGACCTTACAATGAGCAGTTCTTC
>TRBV9|TRBJ1-3|-|-
CASSVGNTIYF
TGTGCCAGCAGCGTGGGGAACACCATATATTTT
>TRBV7-2|TRBJ1-1|-|-
CASSPAMNTEAFF
TGTGCCAGCAGCCCCGCTATGAACACTGAAGCTTTCTTT
>TRBV28|TRBJ2-7|-|once
CASSPAGTGGEQYF
TGTGCCAGCAGTCCCGCAGGAACGGGTGGAGAGCAGTACTTC
>TRBV6-6|TRBJ1-2|-|-
CATIHGSYGYTF
TGTGCCACCATTCATGGTTCCTATGGCTACACCTTC